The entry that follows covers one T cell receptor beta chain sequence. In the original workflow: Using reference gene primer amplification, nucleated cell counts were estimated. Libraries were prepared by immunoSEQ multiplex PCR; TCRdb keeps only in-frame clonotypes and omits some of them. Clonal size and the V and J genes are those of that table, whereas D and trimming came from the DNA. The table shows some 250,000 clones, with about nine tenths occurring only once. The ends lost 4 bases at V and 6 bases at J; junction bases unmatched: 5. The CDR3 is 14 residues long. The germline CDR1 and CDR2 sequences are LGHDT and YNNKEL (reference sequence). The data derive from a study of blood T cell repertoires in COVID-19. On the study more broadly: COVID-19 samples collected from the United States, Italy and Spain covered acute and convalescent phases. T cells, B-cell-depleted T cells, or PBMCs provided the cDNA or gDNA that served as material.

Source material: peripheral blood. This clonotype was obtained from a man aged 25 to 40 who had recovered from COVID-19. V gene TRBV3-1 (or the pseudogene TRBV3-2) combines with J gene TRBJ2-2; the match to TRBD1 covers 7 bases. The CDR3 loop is CASSPTTGAGELFF. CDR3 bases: TGTGCCAGCAGCCCAACCACAGGGGCCGGGGAGCTGTTTTTT.